This TCR beta chain was identified during a study of high-grade serous ovarian cancer treatment subgroups. The CDR3 contains 13 residues. The germline CDR1 and CDR2 sequences are SGHRS and YFSETQ. V was clipped by 0 bases and J by 6 bases, with 10 bases between them. Of note for this clone: Its antigen is unidentified.

Study results and caveats: Bulk tumor TCR sequencing gave no spatial information. TCR relatedness rose with neoantigen level and trended with mutation load.

Tumor samples were taken before definitive surgery or chemotherapy. TCRdb's copy holds only in-frame clones and misses some; the assay was immunoSEQ multiplex PCR. This table holds approximately 2,000 clones, more than 65% found once. The sample comprised tumor tissue. This receptor was obtained from a human donor with high-grade serous ovarian cancer. The rearrangement links TRBV5-1 to TRBJ2-7; no clear D gene. The CDR3 loop is CASSLAVASEQYF. DNA for the CDR3: TGCGCCAGCAGCTTGGCCGTGGCCTCCGAGCAGTACTTC. Looking up the rest from reference TRBV5-1 and TRBJ2-7 gives the full variable domain: KAGVTQTPRYLIKTRGQQVTLSCSPISGHRSVSWYQQTPGQGLQFLFEYFSETQRNKGNFPGRFSGRQFSNSRSEMNVSTLELGDSALYLCASSLAVASEQYFGPGTRLTVT.